This T cell receptor beta chain appears in the sequencing data of a study of identical twins. General study findings and limits: Abundant beta clonotypes from cord blood had fewer insertions, unlike memory repertoires, which showed none. For out-of-frame alpha sequences shared by twins, low generation probability was in excess. Modeled out-of-frame TCR alpha sharing in monozygotic twins fell below observed levels.

TCRdb re-called the 5' RACE reads with MiXCR, one entry per CDR3 protein. The sample consists of 1.5 million to 2 million distinct CDR3 sequences, 25% to 35% of them appearing once. The table lists this clonotype with a few counts. The antigen remains unidentified. The receptor's source is a newborn girl in good health. Sequenced material: cord blood.

This CDR3 reads CSARPGQVNQPQHF. The DNA of the CDR3 is TGCAGTGCTAGACCTGGACAGGTCAATCAGCCCCAGCATTTT. The rearrangement uses TRBV20-1 and TRBJ1-5; TRBD1 matches 7 bases. CDR3 length: 14 residues. CDR1 and CDR2 (germline): DFQATT, SNEGSKA (reference sequence). V dropped 2 bases and J dropped 3; count of bases not matched to a gene: 4.